These T cell receptor beta chains were read from a single sample in a study of T cells after yellow fever vaccination. TCRdb reprocessed the 5' RACE reads with MiXCR, giving one entry per CDR3 protein. The data contain a few hundred thousand distinct CDR3 sequences, 4% of them singletons. Specimen: PBMCs, collected 5 days after the yellow fever booster vaccination. These receptors came from a man between 18 and 29 years old who received the YFV17D yellow fever vaccine. Both conserved end residues are part of each CDR3. D genes are given only for firm matches. Clone size is stated in some rows and not others, as once, few, many or a class when expanded.

D: .; J: TRBJ2-1; length: 14; size: .; V: TRBV5-1; DNA: TGCGCCAGCAGCATCAGTTCTACTGGGGATGAGCAGTTCTTC; CDR3: CASSISSTGDEQFF
D: .; J: TRBJ2-5; length: 15; size: .; V: TRBV5-1; DNA: TGCGCCAGCAGCCCTTTTGACAATGCGCGGGAGACCCAGTACTTC; CDR3: CASSPFDNARETQYF
D: .; J: TRBJ2-1; length: 17; size: many; V: TRBV28; DNA: TGTGCCAGCAGCCCCCTAGGGTCCGTGAGCTCCTACAATGAGCAGTTCTTC; CDR3: CASSPLGSVSSYNEQFF
D: .; J: TRBJ2-3; length: 15; size: .; V: TRBV4-1; DNA: TGCGCCAGCAGCCAGACCCGCCCTAGTACAGATACGCAGTATTTT; CDR3: CASSQTRPSTDTQYF
D: TRBD1; J: TRBJ1-2; length: 16; size: few; V: TRBV7-9; DNA: TGTGCCAGCAGCCCCTTAGGTAGGGGGCTCGGCTATGGCTACACCTTC; CDR3: CASSPLGRGLGYGYTF
D: .; J: TRBJ1-1; length: 16; size: many; V: TRBV12-3/TRBV12-4; DNA: TGTGCCAGCAGCCCCAAGGGGAGGGCAACGAACACTGAAGCTTTCTTT; CDR3: CASSPKGRATNTEAFF
D: TRBD2; J: TRBJ2-2; length: 15; size: .; V: TRBV10-3; DNA: TGTGCCATCAGTGATGCTAGCGGGGGACTCCGGGAGCTGTTTTTT; CDR3: CAISDASGGLRELFF
D: TRBD2; J: TRBJ2-2; length: 15; size: .; V: TRBV7-3; DNA: TGTGCCAGCAGCTTAAACCAAGCGGGGTCCGGGGAGCTGTTTTTT; CDR3: CASSLNQAGSGELFF
D: .; J: TRBJ1-1; length: 12; size: many; V: TRBV7-9; DNA: TGTGCCAGCAGCTTGATCGCCACTGAAGCTTTCTTT; CDR3: CASSLIATEAFF
D: .; J: TRBJ2-7; length: 13; size: many; V: TRBV10-2; DNA: TGCGCCAGCAGACCCCCCGGTGGGGGGGAGCAGTACTTC; CDR3: CASRPPGGGEQYF
D: .; J: TRBJ2-5; length: 16; size: many; V: TRBV5-1; DNA: TGCGCCAGCAGCTCTCCGGGACCGTTCGGTAGGGAGACCCAGTACTTC; CDR3: CASSSPGPFGRETQYF
D: .; J: TRBJ2-3; length: 14; size: .; V: TRBV20-1; DNA: TGCAGTGCTTGCGGGGATATCGGCACAGATACGCAGTATTTT; CDR3: CSACGDIGTDTQYF
D: .; J: TRBJ1-1; length: 15; size: .; V: TRBV4-1; DNA: TGCGCCAGCAGCCAAGATTCCGCAGGGAACACTGAAGCTTTCTTT; CDR3: CASSQDSAGNTEAFF
D: TRBD1; J: TRBJ1-5; length: 16; size: few; V: TRBV7-2; DNA: TGTGCCAGCAGCTTAACAGGGGGCGGAAGCAATCAGCCCCAGCATTTT; CDR3: CASSLTGGGSNQPQHF
D: .; J: TRBJ2-7; length: 13; size: .; V: TRBV2; DNA: TGTGCCAGCAGTGAAGCGCCAGATATCAGGCAGTACTTC; CDR3: CASSEAPDIRQYF
D: .; J: TRBJ1-3; length: 15; size: .; V: TRBV11-2; DNA: TGTGCCAGCAGCCTGCAGCCTCTCTCTGGAAACACCATATATTTT; CDR3: CASSLQPLSGNTIYF
D: TRBD1; J: TRBJ1-2; length: 14; size: .; V: TRBV4-3; DNA: TGCGCCAGCAGCCAAGTAACAGGGGCGAATGGCTACACCTTC; CDR3: CASSQVTGANGYTF
D: .; J: TRBJ2-7; length: 17; size: few; V: TRBV4-3; DNA: TGCGCCAGCAGCCAGGCCGGTGGGCGCGAGGCGGCCTACGAGCAGTACTTC; CDR3: CASSQAGGREAAYEQYF
D: .; J: TRBJ2-1; length: 16; size: few; V: TRBV7-8; DNA: TGTGCCAGCAGCCCGACCGGGGGCTACCCCTACAATGAGCAGTTCTTC; CDR3: CASSPTGGYPYNEQFF
D: .; J: TRBJ2-1; length: 16; size: .; V: TRBV6-2/TRBV6-3; DNA: TGTGCCAGCAGTTTAAAGCGGAGTTACCCTACCAATGAGCAGTTCTTC; CDR3: CASSLKRSYPTNEQFF
D: TRBD2; J: TRBJ2-7; length: 15; size: few; V: TRBV5-4; DNA: TGTGCCAGCAGCTTGGAAGCGGGGAGCCCCTACGAGCAGTACTTC; CDR3: CASSLEAGSPYEQYF
D: TRBD1; J: TRBJ1-2; length: 15; size: many; V: TRBV5-1; DNA: TGCGCCAGCAGCTCTGGTGTCGGGACAGGCTATGGCTACACCTTC; CDR3: CASSSGVGTGYGYTF
D: TRBD1; J: TRBJ2-3; length: 13; size: .; V: TRBV6-2/TRBV6-3; DNA: TGTGCCAGCAGAGCTACAGGGGGAGATACGCAGTATTTT; CDR3: CASRATGGDTQYF
D: .; J: TRBJ1-5; length: 13; size: few; V: TRBV12-3/TRBV12-4; DNA: TGTGCCAGCAGCTTCCGGCTCCATCAGCCCCAGCATTTT; CDR3: CASSFRLHQPQHF
D: .; J: TRBJ1-5; length: 14; size: .; V: TRBV7-9; DNA: TGTGCCAGCAGCTCCCGCAGGGAGCTGGGACCCCAGCATTTT; CDR3: CASSSRRELGPQHF
D: TRBD1; J: TRBJ1-2; length: 14; size: few; V: TRBV7-2; DNA: TGTGCCAGCAGCCGGGACAGGCCGTTGGGTGGCTACACCTTC; CDR3: CASSRDRPLGGYTF
D: .; J: TRBJ1-1; length: 16; size: few; V: TRBV5-1; DNA: TGCGCCAGCAGCTTGGAGGCTGGGGGGGGAAGGGCTGAAGCTTTCTTT; CDR3: CASSLEAGGGRAEAFF
D: .; J: TRBJ2-3; length: 20; size: many; V: TRBV24-1; DNA: TGTGCCACCAGTGACCCGTGGGGGCGGGGGACCCCCTTGGGCACAGATACGCAGTATTTT; CDR3: CATSDPWGRGTPLGTDTQYF
D: .; J: TRBJ2-7; length: 14; size: many; V: TRBV7-2; DNA: TGTGCCAGCAGCTCGTACAGGGGAGGCTACGAGCAGTACTTC; CDR3: CASSSYRGGYEQYF
D: .; J: TRBJ1-1; length: 12; size: many; V: TRBV27; DNA: TGTGCCAGCAAACAGGGAGCCACTGAAGCTTTCTTT; CDR3: CASKQGATEAFF
D: .; J: TRBJ1-1; length: 14; size: .; V: TRBV6-5; DNA: TGTGCCAGCAGTTACGGCCCAATGAACACTGAAGCTTTCTTT; CDR3: CASSYGPMNTEAFF
D: .; J: TRBJ2-4; length: 11; size: many; V: TRBV25-1; DNA: TGTGCCAGCGGCCAAGGGAGGATTCAGTACTTC; CDR3: CASGQGRIQYF
D: .; J: TRBJ1-3; length: 13; size: few; V: TRBV14; DNA: TGTGCCAGCAGCCAGCCCTCCGGAAACACCATATATTTT; CDR3: CASSQPSGNTIYF
D: .; J: TRBJ2-3; length: 15; size: many; V: TRBV5-1; DNA: TGCGCCAGCAGCTTGGTACAGGGAGGTCAAGATACGCAGTATTTT; CDR3: CASSLVQGGQDTQYF
D: TRBD2; J: TRBJ2-1; length: 17; size: few; V: TRBV9; DNA: TGTGCCAGCAGCGCGCCCCTTAGCGGGGGCGACCCCAATGAGCAGTTCTTC; CDR3: CASSAPLSGGDPNEQFF
D: TRBD1; J: TRBJ2-3; length: 14; size: few; V: TRBV7-9; DNA: TGTGCCAGCAGCAGGGACAGCAACACAGATACGCAGTATTTT; CDR3: CASSRDSNTDTQYF
D: .; J: TRBJ1-2; length: 13; size: many; V: TRBV6-2/TRBV6-3; DNA: TGTGCCAGCAGTCTTCCGGGCTACTATGGCTACACCTTC; CDR3: CASSLPGYYGYTF
D: .; J: TRBJ2-2; length: 16; size: few; V: TRBV7-9; DNA: TGTGCCAGCAGCTTGACCCCTCAGCGAAACACCGGGGAGCTGTTTTTT; CDR3: CASSLTPQRNTGELFF
D: .; J: TRBJ1-2; length: 13; size: few; V: TRBV27; DNA: TGTGCCAGCAGTTTTGGGGCGAATGGTGGCTACACCTTC; CDR3: CASSFGANGGYTF
D: .; J: TRBJ2-3; length: 14; size: few; V: TRBV5-4; DNA: TGTGCCAGCAGCTTGGTGGACCGGGGTGATACGCAGTATTTT; CDR3: CASSLVDRGDTQYF
D: TRBD1; J: TRBJ2-5; length: 15; size: few; V: TRBV5-1; DNA: TGCGCCAGCATCCCCCAGGGGGCCCCGAGGGAGACCCAGTACTTC; CDR3: CASIPQGAPRETQYF
D: .; J: TRBJ2-1; length: 17; size: .; V: TRBV5-1; DNA: TGCGCCAGCAGCTCACAGAGATATGGGATTAGATACAATGAGCAGTTCTTC; CDR3: CASSSQRYGIRYNEQFF
D: TRBD2; J: TRBJ2-1; length: 15; size: .; V: TRBV6-5; DNA: TGTGCCAGCAATTCCGGACTAGCGGGGGGTAATGAGCAGTTCTTC; CDR3: CASNSGLAGGNEQFF
D: .; J: TRBJ2-2; length: 14; size: few; V: TRBV5-1; DNA: TGCGCCAGCAGCAGGACTACGGGCACCGGGGAGCTGTTTTTT; CDR3: CASSRTTGTGELFF
D: .; J: TRBJ2-3; length: 14; size: many; V: TRBV12-3/TRBV12-4; DNA: TGTGCCAGCAGTTTAATGAGTTCCGGAGATACGCAGTATTTT; CDR3: CASSLMSSGDTQYF
D: TRBD1; J: TRBJ2-2; length: 16; size: .; V: TRBV6-1; DNA: TGTGCCAGCAGTGACCGGGACAGGGGTGGCACCGGGGAGCTGTTTTTT; CDR3: CASSDRDRGGTGELFF